The 13 T cell receptor beta chains presented below share a single source sample, sequenced in a study of response to subunit inactivated influenza vaccine. Using its own MiXCR run on the RT-PCR reads, TCRdb lists one record per CDR3 protein. The sample consists of roughly 160,000 distinct CDR3 sequences, roughly 10% of them appearing once. This sample comprised non-naive T cells sorted from PBMCs, obtained about 40 days after vaccination. All receptors come from a man aged 45 to 65 who received an inactivated influenza vaccine.

V and J are TRBV7-2 and TRBJ1-5; possibly TRBD1 for D (6 bases). This CDR3 is built from 14 residues. Per the germline V gene, CDR1 is SGHTA and CDR2 is FQGNSA. Trimming left V 5 bases short and J 3 bases short, with 11 bases between. In DNA, the CDR3 is TGTGCCAGCAGCAGAGAGGGGGTCAATCAGCCCCAGCATTTT. Its translation is CASSREGVNQPQHF.

The chain employs TRBV6-1 and TRBJ2-2; D uncertain. Trimming removed 4 bases at V and 6 bases at J, with 21 bases between. The CDR3 has 17 amino acids. Germline loops: CDR1 MNHNS, CDR2 SASEGT. This CDR3 reads CASSALRLRETAGELFF. CDR3 nucleotides: TGTGCCAGCAGTGCCCTTCGCCTTAGAGAGACGGCCGGGGAGCTGTTTTTT.

The chain has TRBV7-8 and TRBJ1-2; weak D call: TRBD1 (5 bases). V was clipped by 5 bases and J by 8 bases, with 12 bases between them. Germline values: CDR1 SGHVS, CDR2 FQNEAQ. The CDR3 length is 12 residues. CDR3 sequence (DNA): TGTGCCAGCAGCCCGGACAACGCCGGCTACACCTTC. It is translated as CASSPDNAGYTF.

The V call is TRBV7-2, the J call TRBJ1-5; D not certain. CDR1 SGHTA and CDR2 FQGNSA come from the germline V gene. This CDR3 has 14 amino acids. Between the trimmed V and J ends, which lost 2 bases and 6 bases, there was a span of 11 bases. CDR3 in DNA: TGTGCCAGCAGCTTAACAGTTAAGGGTCAGCCCCAGCATTTT. This translates into CASSLTVKGQPQHF.

This clonotype was counted between two and nine times. V usage is TRBV28 and J usage is TRBJ1-5; no clear D. Germline V lookup: CDR1 MDHEN, CDR2 SYDVKM. The CDR3 totals 12 residues. Between the trimmed V and J ends, which lost 8 bases and 0 bases, there was a span of 5 bases. The CDR3 sequence is CASRRSNQPQHF. For the CDR3, the DNA is TGTGCCAGCCGCCGTAGCAATCAGCCCCAGCATTTT.

V usage is TRBV5-6 and J usage is TRBJ2-7; D could derive from TRBD1 or TRBD2 (5 bases each). Deletions cut 9 bases from V and 9 bases from J, with 22 bases between. This CDR3 is 13 amino acids long. In germline, CDR1 is SGHDT, CDR2 YYEEEE. CDR3 coding DNA: TGTGCCATGGGCCGGGACCTCATCTACTGGCAGTACTTC. Translating it yields CAMGRDLIYWQYF.

V is TRBV4-3 and J is TRBJ1-1; the D is unclear. The CDR3 is 15 residues long. Trimming removed 0 bases at V and 1 base at J, with 9 bases between. From germline, CDR1 is LGHNA and CDR2 YSLEER. This chain's CDR3 is CASSQEESKNTEAFF. CDR3 in DNA: TGCGCCAGCAGCCAAGAGGAGAGCAAGAACACTGAAGCTTTCTTT.

This clonotype showed up just a few times. V usage is TRBV20-1 and J usage is TRBJ2-7, with TRBD2 matching over 9 bases. Germline CDR1 reads DFQATT; CDR2 reads SNEGSKA (reference sequence). V was pared by 1 base and J by 3 bases, with 7 bases of the junction left unmatched. CDR3 length equals 15 residues. The CDR3 coding sequence is TGCAGTGCTAGAGGAGGGCTAGCGGGGTTCTACGAGCAGTACTTC. It is translated as CSARGGLAGFYEQYF.

The table lists this clonotype with a few counts. The chain employs TRBV5-1 and TRBJ2-2, with 7 bases matching TRBD1. CDR1 is SGHRS, CDR2 YFSETQ, per germline. The CDR3 extends over 15 amino acids. V lost 1 base to trimming and J lost 1 base; unmatched junction nucleotides: 1. CDR3 DNA sequence: TGCGCCAGCAGCTTGAGGACAGGGAACACCGGGGAGCTGTTTTTT. Translating gives CASSLRTGNTGELFF. Filled out from reference TRBV5-1 and TRBJ2-2, the complete variable domain reads KAGVTQTPRYLIKTRGQQVTLSCSPISGHRSVSWYQQTPGQGLQFLFEYFSETQRNKGNFPGRFSGRQFSNSRSEMNVSTLELGDSALYLCASSLRTGNTGELFFGEGSRLTVL.

This clonotype was recorded a few times. This chain links TRBV28 with TRBJ2-5; 8 positions match TRBD1. The germline CDR1 and CDR2 sequences are MDHEN and SYDVKM. This CDR3 spans 17 amino acids. With 6 bases clipped from V and 5 bases from J, the junction kept 17 bases outside the gene matches. Here the CDR3 reads CASSPQQGVPTWETQYF. The CDR3 nucleotides read TGTGCCAGCAGCCCCCAACAGGGGGTCCCGACTTGGGAGACCCAGTACTTC.

This clonotype was found a few times. V usage is TRBV11-2 and J usage is TRBJ2-7, with D tentatively TRBD2 (6 bases). Germline V gene data show CDR1 as SGHAT and CDR2 as FQNNGV. Trimming took off 6 bases at V and 6 bases at J, with 18 bases between the two ends. CDR3 length: 14 amino acids. CDR3 amino acids: CASSHFSVGGEQYF. CDR3 nucleotides: TGTGCCAGCAGTCACTTCTCAGTGGGAGGCGAGCAGTACTTC.

This clonotype showed up many times. The J gene is TRBJ1-5, the V gene TRBV20-1, with D perhaps TRBD1 (5 bases). Trimming removed 5 bases at V and 11 bases at J, with 13 bases between. CDR1 is DFQATT, CDR2 SNEGSKA, per germline (reference sequence). This CDR3 contains 11 residues. CDR3 nucleotide sequence: TGCAGTGCTGGGGCGGTGGAAGCCCAGCATTTT. Translated: CSAGAVEAQHF.

The gene calls are TRBV7-2 and TRBJ2-1, with D possibly matching TRBD2 (6 bases). Trimming stripped 4 bases from V and 1 base from J, with 8 bases between. The CDR3 covers 14 residues. Germline CDR1 and CDR2: SGHTA and FQGNSA. The DNA for the CDR3 is TGTGCCAGCAGCTCGGCGGGATCCTACAATGAGCAGTTCTTC. It is translated as CASSSAGSYNEQFF.